One and the same sample provided the 10 T cell receptor beta chains below, sequenced in a study of patients and donors after allogeneic stem cell transplantation. TCRdb reprocessed the RT-PCR reads via MiXCR and lists one record per CDR3 protein. Of about a million distinct CDR3 sequences listed, 18% are singletons. Sequencing used blood, either unsorted or a sorted T cell fraction (not recorded which). These receptors originate from a human donor who was either an allogeneic HSCT recipient or a stem cell or donor lymphocyte infusion donor (not recorded which). It is not recorded whose cells these are; they may come from a transplant donor.

This clonotype occurred a few times. The V call is TRBV20-1, the J call TRBJ2-7, with D tentatively TRBD2 (5 bases). The CDR3 covers 18 residues. The germline CDR1 and CDR2 sequences are DFQATT and SNEGSKA (reference sequence). The V end lost 0 bases, the J end lost 2 bases, and 23 bases lay between the germline ends. DNA of the CDR3: TGCAGTGCTAGAGATCCCTACCGCATAGCGCTAGATACCTACGAGCAGTACTTC. Translation gives CSARDPYRIALDTYEQYF.

The genes are TRBV20-1 and TRBJ2-3; D unclear. V shed 3 bases and J shed 3 bases, with 10 bases lying between them. The CDR3 extends over 13 amino acids. Germline V gene data show CDR1 as DFQATT and CDR2 as SNEGSKA (reference sequence). The CDR3 DNA reads TGCAGTGCTAGGGGTCAGAAGACAGATACGCAGTATTTT. It encodes CSARGQKTDTQYF.

This clonotype was picked up many times. The chain recombines TRBV12-3 or TRBV12-4 with TRBJ1-4; no firm D call. This CDR3 is 14 amino acids long. Trimming took off 6 bases at V and 9 bases at J, with 17 bases between the two ends. The CDR3 spells CASSYTVRAQKLFF. DNA for the CDR3: TGTGCCAGCAGCTACACAGTCCGGGCCCAAAAACTGTTTTTT.

This clonotype was counted between two and nine times. V is TRBV5-1 and J is TRBJ2-7; 7 bases are shared with TRBD1. V lost 4 bases, J lost 1 base, and 8 bases stayed unmatched. CDR3 size: 15 residues. From germline, CDR1 is SGHRS and CDR2 YFSETQ. The CDR3 DNA is TGCGCCAGCAGCCCCCGGGACAGTAAGTCCTACGAGCAGTACTTC. This codes for CASSPRDSKSYEQYF.

The chain has TRBV11-2 and TRBJ2-7; D remains ambiguous. Trimming cost V 0 bases and J 5 bases, with 17 bases left between them. Germline CDR1 and CDR2: SGHAT and FQNNGV. The CDR3 runs 16 residues. The CDR3 region is CASSLDRAGRQNEQYF. The CDR3 coding sequence is TGTGCCAGCAGCTTAGATCGGGCAGGACGCCAAAACGAGCAGTACTTC.

This clonotype was detected only a few times. The CDR3 sequence: CSARDTGGTYGYTF. CDR3 DNA: TGCAGTGCTAGAGACACAGGGGGCACGTATGGCTACACCTTC. The V call is TRBV20-1, the J call TRBJ1-2, with 9 nucleotides matching TRBD1. From germline, CDR1 is DFQATT and CDR2 SNEGSKA (reference sequence). The CDR3 has 14 amino acids. V trimming: 0 bases; J trimming: 5 bases; junction bases outside the gene matches: 4.

The chain has TRBV9 and TRBJ2-1, with D unresolved. This CDR3 spans 13 amino acids. Trimming removed 0 bases from V and 11 bases from J, with 12 bases in between. Germline V gene data show CDR1 as SGDLS and CDR2 as YYNGEE. CDR3 loop: CASSVEWMAQQFF. The DNA of the CDR3 is TGTGCCAGCAGCGTAGAGTGGATGGCTCAGCAGTTCTTC.

This clonotype was observed a handful of times. The gene calls are TRBV4-2 and TRBJ2-3; D call uncertain. There are 18 residues in the CDR3. The germline V gene encodes CDR1 LGHNA and CDR2 YNFKEQ. Trimming took off 1 base at V and 0 bases at J, with 17 bases between the two ends. The CDR3 reads CASSQVSPSWLSTDTQYF. DNA for the CDR3: TGTGCCAGCAGCCAAGTATCTCCGAGCTGGCTTAGCACAGATACGCAGTATTTT.

This clonotype was seen a few times. V gene TRBV4-2 combines with J gene TRBJ2-2; either TRBD1 or TRBD2 may supply D (5 bases each). Germline V gives CDR1 LGHNA, CDR2 YNFKEQ. This CDR3 has 15 amino acids. V was clipped by 4 bases and J by 6 bases, with 15 bases between them. The CDR3 DNA is TGTGCCAGCAGCCGTGTTAGGGGAGCACCCGGGGAGCTGTTTTTT. This codes for CASSRVRGAPGELFF.

Written as DNA, the CDR3 is TGCAGTGCTCCGGACAGGGCCGAGTATGGCTACACCTTC. It encodes CSAPDRAEYGYTF. The chain uses TRBV20-1 and TRBJ1-2, with 8 bases aligning to TRBD1. The V and J ends lost 5 bases and 5 bases, in that order; junction bases with no gene match: 7. CDR3 length: 13 amino acids. The germline V gene has CDR1 DFQATT and CDR2 SNEGSKA (reference sequence).